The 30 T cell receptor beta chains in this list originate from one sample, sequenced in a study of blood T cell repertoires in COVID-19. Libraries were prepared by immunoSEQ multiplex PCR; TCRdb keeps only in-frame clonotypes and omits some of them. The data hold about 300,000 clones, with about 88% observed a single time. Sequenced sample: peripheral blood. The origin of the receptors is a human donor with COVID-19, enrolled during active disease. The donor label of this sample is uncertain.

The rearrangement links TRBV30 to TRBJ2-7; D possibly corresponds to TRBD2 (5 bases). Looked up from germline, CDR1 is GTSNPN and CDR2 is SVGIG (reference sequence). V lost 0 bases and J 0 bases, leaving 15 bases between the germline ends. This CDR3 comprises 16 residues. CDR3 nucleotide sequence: TGTGCCTGGAGTGTACTAGTAACATTTAGCTCCTACGAGCAGTACTTC. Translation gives CAWSVLVTFSSYEQYF.

The CDR3, as DNA: TGTGCCAGCAGTTTGGCGGGGTTAACTAATGAAAAACTGTTTTTT. This codes for CASSLAGLTNEKLFF. The chain employs TRBV28 and TRBJ1-4; D unclear. The germline gives CDR1 MDHEN, CDR2 SYDVKM. V lost 3 bases to trimming and J lost 1 base, with 9 bases between them. The CDR3 covers 15 residues.

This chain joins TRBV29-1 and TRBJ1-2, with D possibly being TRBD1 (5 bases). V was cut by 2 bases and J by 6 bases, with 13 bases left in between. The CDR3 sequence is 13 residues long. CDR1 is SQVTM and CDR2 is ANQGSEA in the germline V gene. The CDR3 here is CSVERAGKNGYTF. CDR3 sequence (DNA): TGCAGCGTTGAAAGGGCAGGGAAGAATGGCTACACCTTC. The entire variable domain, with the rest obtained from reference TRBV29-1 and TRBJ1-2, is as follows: SAVISQKPSRDICQRGTSLTIQCQVDSQVTMMFWYRQQPGQSLTLIATANQGSEATYESGFVIDKFPISRPNLTFSTLTVSNMSPEDSSIYLCSVERAGKNGYTFGSGTRLTVV.

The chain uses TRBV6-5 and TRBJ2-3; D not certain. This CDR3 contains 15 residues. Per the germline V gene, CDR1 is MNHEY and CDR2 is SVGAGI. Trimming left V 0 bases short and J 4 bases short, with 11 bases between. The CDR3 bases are TGTGCCAGCAGTTACTCGACAATAGTGGCAGATACGCAGTATTTT. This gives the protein CASSYSTIVADTQYF.

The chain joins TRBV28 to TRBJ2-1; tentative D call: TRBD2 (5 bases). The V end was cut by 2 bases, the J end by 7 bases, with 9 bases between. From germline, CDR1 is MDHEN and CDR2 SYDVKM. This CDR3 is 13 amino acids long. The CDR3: CASSLPRGNEQFF. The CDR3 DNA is TGTGCCAGCAGTTTACCCAGAGGGAATGAGCAGTTCTTC.

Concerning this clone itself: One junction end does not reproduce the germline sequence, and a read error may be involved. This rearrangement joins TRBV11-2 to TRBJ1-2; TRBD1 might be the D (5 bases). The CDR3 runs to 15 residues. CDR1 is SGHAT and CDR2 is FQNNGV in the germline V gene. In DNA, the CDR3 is TGTGCCAGCAGCTTCAACACAGGATCCCATGCCAATATCGCCTTC. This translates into CASSFNTGSHANIAF.

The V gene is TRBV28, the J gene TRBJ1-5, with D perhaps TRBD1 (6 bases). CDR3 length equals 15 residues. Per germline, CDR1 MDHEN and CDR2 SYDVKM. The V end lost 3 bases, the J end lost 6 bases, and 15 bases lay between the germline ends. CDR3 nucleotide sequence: TGTGCCAGCAGTTTCCCCATACAGGGCCGTCAGCCCCAGCATTTT. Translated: CASSFPIQGRQPQHF.

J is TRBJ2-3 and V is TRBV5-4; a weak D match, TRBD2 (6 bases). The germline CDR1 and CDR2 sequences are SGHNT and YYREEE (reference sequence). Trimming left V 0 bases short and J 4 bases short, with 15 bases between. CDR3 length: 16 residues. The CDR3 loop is CASSLDYGSGADTQYF. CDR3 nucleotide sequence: TGTGCCAGCAGCTTGGATTACGGGAGTGGCGCAGATACGCAGTATTTT.

The CDR3 DNA follows: TGTGCCAGCAGTCGTTCCGGGACGGGTATCCAGGGGGGTGGCTACACCTTC. This encodes CASSRSGTGIQGGGYTF. The chain couples TRBV6-6 to TRBJ1-2; 7 positions agree with TRBD1. From germline, CDR1 is MNHNY and CDR2 SVGAGI (reference sequence). V lost 5 bases to trimming and J lost 7 bases; unmatched junction nucleotides: 19. CDR3 length equals 17 residues.

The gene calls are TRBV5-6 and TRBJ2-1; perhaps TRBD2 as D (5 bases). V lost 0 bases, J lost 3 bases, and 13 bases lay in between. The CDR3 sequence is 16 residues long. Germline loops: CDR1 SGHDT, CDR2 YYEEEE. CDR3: CASSLGLQGIYNEQFF. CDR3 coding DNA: TGTGCCAGCAGCTTGGGACTACAAGGGATCTACAATGAGCAGTTCTTC.

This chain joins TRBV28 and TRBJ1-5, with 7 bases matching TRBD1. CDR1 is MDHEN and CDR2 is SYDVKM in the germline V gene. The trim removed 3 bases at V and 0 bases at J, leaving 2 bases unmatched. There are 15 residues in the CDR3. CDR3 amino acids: CASSFGTDSNQPQHF. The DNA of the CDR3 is TGTGCCAGCAGTTTTGGGACAGATAGCAATCAGCCCCAGCATTTT.

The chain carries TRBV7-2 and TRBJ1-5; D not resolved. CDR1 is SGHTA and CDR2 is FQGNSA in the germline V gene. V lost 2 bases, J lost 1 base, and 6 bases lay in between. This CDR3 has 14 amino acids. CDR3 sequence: CASSLHQSNQPQHF. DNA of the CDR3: TGTGCCAGCAGCTTACATCAGAGCAATCAGCCCCAGCATTTT.

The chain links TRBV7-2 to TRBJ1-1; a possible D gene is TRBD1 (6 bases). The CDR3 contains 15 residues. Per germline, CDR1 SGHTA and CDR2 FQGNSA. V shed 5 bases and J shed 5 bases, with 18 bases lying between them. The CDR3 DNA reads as TGTGCCAGCAGCCCCCAGGACAGAGACGGGACTGAAGCTTTCTTT. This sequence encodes CASSPQDRDGTEAFF.

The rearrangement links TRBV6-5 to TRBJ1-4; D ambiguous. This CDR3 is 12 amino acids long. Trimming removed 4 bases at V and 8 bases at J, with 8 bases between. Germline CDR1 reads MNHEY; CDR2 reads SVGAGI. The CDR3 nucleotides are TGTGCCAGCAGTTCCTCGGCCGAAAAACTGTTTTTT. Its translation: CASSSSAEKLFF.

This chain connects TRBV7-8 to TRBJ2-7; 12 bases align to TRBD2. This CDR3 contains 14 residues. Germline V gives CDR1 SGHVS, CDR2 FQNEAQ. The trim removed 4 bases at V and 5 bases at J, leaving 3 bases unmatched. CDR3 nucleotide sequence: TGTGCCAGCAGCTCTAGCGGGAGGGCGGACGAGCAGTACTTC. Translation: CASSSSGRADEQYF.

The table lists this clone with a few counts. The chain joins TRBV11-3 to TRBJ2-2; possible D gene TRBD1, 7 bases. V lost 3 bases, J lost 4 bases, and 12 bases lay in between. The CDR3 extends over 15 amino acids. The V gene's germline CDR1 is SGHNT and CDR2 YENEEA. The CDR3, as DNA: TGTGCCAGCAGCTTCTCAGGGGGGATCACCGGGGAGCTGTTTTTT. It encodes CASSFSGGITGELFF.

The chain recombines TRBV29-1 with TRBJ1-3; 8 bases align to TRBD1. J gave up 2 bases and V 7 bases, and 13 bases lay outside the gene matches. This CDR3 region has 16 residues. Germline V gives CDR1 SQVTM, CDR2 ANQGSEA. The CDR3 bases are TGCAGCGCCACAGGGGGAGGGGCAGGGCCTGGAAACACCATATATTTT. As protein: CSATGGGAGPGNTIYF.

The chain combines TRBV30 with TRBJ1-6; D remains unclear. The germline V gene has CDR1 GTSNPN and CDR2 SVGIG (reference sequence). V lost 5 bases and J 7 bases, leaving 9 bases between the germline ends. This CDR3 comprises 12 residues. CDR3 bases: TGTGCCTGGTGCTGGAGGAATTCACCCCTCCACTTT. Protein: CAWCWRNSPLHF.

The CDR3 bases are TGCGCCAGCAGCCCGGGGGGGGGCGAGACTGGAAACACCATATATTTT. Amino acid sequence: CASSPGGGETGNTIYF. The chain uses TRBV5-1 and TRBJ1-3; D perhaps matches TRBD1 (6 bases). CDR1 is SGHRS and CDR2 is YFSETQ in the germline V gene. CDR3 size: 16 residues. Deletions cut 4 bases from V and 2 bases from J, with 16 bases between.

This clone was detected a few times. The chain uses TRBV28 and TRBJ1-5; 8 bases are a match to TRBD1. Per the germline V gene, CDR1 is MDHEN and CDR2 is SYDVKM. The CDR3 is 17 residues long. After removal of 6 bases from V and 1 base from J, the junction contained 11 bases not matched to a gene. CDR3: CASRPPPRGLSNQPQHF. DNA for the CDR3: TGTGCCAGCAGGCCCCCCCCCAGGGGGCTGAGCAATCAGCCCCAGCATTTT. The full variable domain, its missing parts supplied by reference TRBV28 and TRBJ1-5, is DVKVTQSSRYLVKRTGEKVFLECVQDMDHENMFWYRQDPGLGLRLIYFSYDVKMKEKGDIPEGYSVSREKKERFSLILESASTNQTSMYLCASRPPPRGLSNQPQHFGDGTRLSIL.

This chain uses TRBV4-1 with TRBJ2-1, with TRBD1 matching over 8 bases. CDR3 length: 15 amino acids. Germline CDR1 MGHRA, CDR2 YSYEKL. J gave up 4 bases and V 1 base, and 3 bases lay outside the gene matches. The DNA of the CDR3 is TGCGCCAGCAGCCAAGCAGGGGGCCGGTACAATGAGCAGTTCTTC. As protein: CASSQAGGRYNEQFF.

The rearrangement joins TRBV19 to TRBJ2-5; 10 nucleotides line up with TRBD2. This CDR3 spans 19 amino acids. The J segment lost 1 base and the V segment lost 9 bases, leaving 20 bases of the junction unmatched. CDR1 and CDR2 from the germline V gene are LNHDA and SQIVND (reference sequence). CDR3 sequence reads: CASSGSRWDQREGQETQYF. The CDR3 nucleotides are TGTGCCAGCTCTGGTTCGCGGTGGGACCAGCGGGAGGGCCAAGAGACCCAGTACTTC.

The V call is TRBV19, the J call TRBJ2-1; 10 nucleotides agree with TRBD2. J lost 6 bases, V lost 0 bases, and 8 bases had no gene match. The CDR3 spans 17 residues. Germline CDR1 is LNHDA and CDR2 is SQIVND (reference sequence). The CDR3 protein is CASSIDVSGRVSNEQFF. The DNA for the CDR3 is TGTGCCAGTAGTATAGATGTAAGCGGGAGGGTGTCCAATGAGCAGTTCTTC.

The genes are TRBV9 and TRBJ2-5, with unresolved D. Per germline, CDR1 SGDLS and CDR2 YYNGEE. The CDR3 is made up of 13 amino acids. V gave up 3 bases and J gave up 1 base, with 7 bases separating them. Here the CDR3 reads CASSAAGQETQYF. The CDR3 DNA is TGTGCCAGCAGCGCTGCCGGCCAAGAGACCCAGTACTTC.

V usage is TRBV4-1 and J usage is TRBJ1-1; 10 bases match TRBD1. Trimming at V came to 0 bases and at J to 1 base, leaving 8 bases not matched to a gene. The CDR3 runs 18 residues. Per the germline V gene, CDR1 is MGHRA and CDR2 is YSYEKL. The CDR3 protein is CASSQDLGQGLTNTEAFF. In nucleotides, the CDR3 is TGCGCCAGCAGCCAAGATTTGGGACAGGGGCTTACGAACACTGAAGCTTTCTTT.

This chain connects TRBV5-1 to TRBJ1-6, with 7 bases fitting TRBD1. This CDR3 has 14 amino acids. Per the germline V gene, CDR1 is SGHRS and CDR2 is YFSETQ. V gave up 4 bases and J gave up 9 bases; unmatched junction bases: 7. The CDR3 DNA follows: TGCGCCAGCAGCGACAGGGTGGAGGGTTCACCCCTCCACTTT. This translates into CASSDRVEGSPLHF.

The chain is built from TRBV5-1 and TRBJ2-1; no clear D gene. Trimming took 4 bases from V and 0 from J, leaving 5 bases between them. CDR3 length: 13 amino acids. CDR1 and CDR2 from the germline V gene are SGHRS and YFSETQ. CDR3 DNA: TGCGCCAGCAGCGAGAGCTCCTACAATGAGCAGTTCTTC. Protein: CASSESSYNEQFF.

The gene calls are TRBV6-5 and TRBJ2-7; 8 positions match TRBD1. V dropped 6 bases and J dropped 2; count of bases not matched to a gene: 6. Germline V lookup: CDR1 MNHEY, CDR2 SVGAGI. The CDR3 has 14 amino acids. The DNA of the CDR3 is TGTGCCAGCAGATGGGACAGGAGCACCTACGAGCAGTACTTC. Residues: CASRWDRSTYEQYF.

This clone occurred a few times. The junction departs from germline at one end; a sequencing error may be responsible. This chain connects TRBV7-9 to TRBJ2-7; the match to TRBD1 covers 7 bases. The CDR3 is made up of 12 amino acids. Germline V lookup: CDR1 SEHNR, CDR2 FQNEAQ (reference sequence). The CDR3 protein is CASSYLGQRRSF. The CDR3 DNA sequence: TGTGCCAGCAGCTACTTGGGACAGCGGCGCTCCTTC.

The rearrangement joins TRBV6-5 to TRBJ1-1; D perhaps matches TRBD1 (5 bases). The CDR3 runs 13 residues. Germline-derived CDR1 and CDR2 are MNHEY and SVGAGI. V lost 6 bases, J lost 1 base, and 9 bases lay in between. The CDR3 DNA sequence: TGTGCCAGCAGCTGGGGGGGGAACACTGAAGCTTTCTTT. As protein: CASSWGGNTEAFF.